This T cell receptor (beta chain) was obtained from a study of blood T cell repertoires in COVID-19. Germline V gene lookup returns CDR1 SGHRS and CDR2 YFSETQ. V lost 4 bases and J lost 5; bases outside the gene matches: 11. This CDR3 is built from 16 residues. Cohort placement rested on clinical history that participants reported themselves. Here immunoSEQ multiplex PCR was the method, and the copy in TCRdb shows in-frame clones only, minus some. The sample holds 200,000 to 300,000 clones, roughly 86% seen once. V usage is TRBV5-1 and J usage is TRBJ2-3, with 9 bases lining up with TRBD1. The clonotype comes from a woman aged 45-65 years who had recovered from COVID-19. The sequenced material came from PBMCs or T cells enriched from blood (not recorded which). The CDR3 loop reads CASSPRPGQGQDTQYF. CDR3 DNA: TGCGCCAGCAGCCCAAGGCCGGGACAGGGCCAAGATACGCAGTATTTT.